Listed below are T cell receptor beta chains from one sample, sequenced in a study of identical twins. TCRdb reprocessed the 5' RACE reads with MiXCR, giving one entry per CDR3 protein. The sample records approximately 590,000 distinct CDR3 sequences, 9.6% being singletons. The sample also formed part of further work on yellow fever vaccine responses in identical twins.

The sequenced sample consisted of PBMCs. These receptors came from a woman aged 18-30 years in good health. CDR3s leave out the opening cysteine and the closing phenylalanine or tryptophan. Fields, in order: J gene, D gene, clone size, V gene, CDR3 length, CDR3 protein. A D gene is named only where the DNA matches it firmly. The size of a clone is reported for some rows only, either as once, few or many, or as a class for expanded clones.

J gene: TRBJ1-6; D gene: -; clone size: many; V gene: TRBV7-8; CDR3 length: 12; CDR3 protein: ASSLGGSNSPLH
J gene: TRBJ2-1; D gene: -; clone size: many; V gene: TRBV10-1; CDR3 length: 16; CDR3 protein: ASSPGSAGAFPRDEQF
J gene: TRBJ2-5; D gene: -; clone size: -; V gene: TRBV20-1; CDR3 length: 9; CDR3 protein: SASLEETQY
J gene: TRBJ2-5; D gene: -; clone size: few; V gene: TRBV24-1; CDR3 length: 13; CDR3 protein: ATSDSRGSGETQY
J gene: TRBJ2-7; D gene: -; clone size: many; V gene: TRBV6-1; CDR3 length: 13; CDR3 protein: ASSEGDTPSYEQY
J gene: TRBJ2-5; D gene: -; clone size: -; V gene: TRBV6-1; CDR3 length: 12; CDR3 protein: ASQAGAPGETQY
J gene: TRBJ2-5; D gene: -; clone size: -; V gene: TRBV7-9; CDR3 length: 14; CDR3 protein: ASSSRLAMKGETQY
J gene: TRBJ2-3; D gene: -; clone size: few; V gene: TRBV12-3/TRBV12-4; CDR3 length: 12; CDR3 protein: ASTSWGHTDTQY
J gene: TRBJ2-5; D gene: TRBD1; clone size: few; V gene: TRBV10-3; CDR3 length: 11; CDR3 protein: AIGDSHQETQY
J gene: TRBJ2-1; D gene: TRBD2; clone size: -; V gene: TRBV7-9; CDR3 length: 9; CDR3 protein: ASLAGEEQF
J gene: TRBJ2-1; D gene: TRBD2; clone size: -; V gene: TRBV11-2; CDR3 length: 13; CDR3 protein: ASSHSGGIHNEQF
J gene: TRBJ2-1; D gene: -; clone size: few; V gene: TRBV9; CDR3 length: 13; CDR3 protein: ASSVKLTGNNEQF
J gene: TRBJ2-5; D gene: -; clone size: few; V gene: TRBV3-1; CDR3 length: 10; CDR3 protein: ASSLRLGTQY
J gene: TRBJ2-1; D gene: -; clone size: -; V gene: TRBV7-6; CDR3 length: 13; CDR3 protein: ASSQERANYNEQF
J gene: TRBJ2-7; D gene: -; clone size: few; V gene: TRBV29-1; CDR3 length: 13; CDR3 protein: SVVWGLAESYEQY
J gene: TRBJ1-4; D gene: -; clone size: few; V gene: TRBV6-5; CDR3 length: 9; CDR3 protein: ASGEPEKLF
J gene: TRBJ2-7; D gene: -; clone size: few; V gene: TRBV3-1; CDR3 length: 10; CDR3 protein: ASSLGFFEQY
J gene: TRBJ2-1; D gene: TRBD2; clone size: -; V gene: TRBV20-1; CDR3 length: 12; CDR3 protein: SARTRVSYNEQF
J gene: TRBJ1-3; D gene: -; clone size: many; V gene: TRBV12-3/TRBV12-4; CDR3 length: 13; CDR3 protein: ASSRKLSAGNTIY
J gene: TRBJ2-5; D gene: -; clone size: -; V gene: TRBV7-6; CDR3 length: 14; CDR3 protein: ASSLEWAGALKTQY
J gene: TRBJ2-7; D gene: -; clone size: many; V gene: TRBV4-2; CDR3 length: 12; CDR3 protein: ASSHYAGGYEQY
J gene: TRBJ2-1; D gene: TRBD2; clone size: few; V gene: TRBV7-2; CDR3 length: 13; CDR3 protein: ASSSGLAQYNEQF
J gene: TRBJ2-3; D gene: -; clone size: many; V gene: TRBV25-1; CDR3 length: 11; CDR3 protein: ASAGLDTDTQY
J gene: TRBJ1-1; D gene: -; clone size: -; V gene: TRBV20-1; CDR3 length: 11; CDR3 protein: SASRPLNTEAF
J gene: TRBJ2-1; D gene: TRBD2; clone size: -; V gene: TRBV6-2/TRBV6-3; CDR3 length: 20; CDR3 protein: ASSYSTTHIRGLAGSYNEQF
J gene: TRBJ1-1; D gene: -; clone size: -; V gene: TRBV10-3; CDR3 length: 11; CDR3 protein: AISAGGNTEAF
J gene: TRBJ2-1; D gene: -; clone size: few; V gene: TRBV2; CDR3 length: 10; CDR3 protein: ASTRGVNEQF
J gene: TRBJ2-3; D gene: -; clone size: many; V gene: TRBV12-3/TRBV12-4; CDR3 length: 16; CDR3 protein: ASSYRESVGDVTDTQY
J gene: TRBJ2-7; D gene: TRBD2; clone size: -; V gene: TRBV3-1; CDR3 length: 13; CDR3 protein: ASSRWAGGGYEQY
J gene: TRBJ2-2; D gene: TRBD2; clone size: many; V gene: TRBV5-1; CDR3 length: 13; CDR3 protein: ASSLTSGDTGELF
J gene: TRBJ2-7; D gene: -; clone size: -; V gene: TRBV6-2/TRBV6-3; CDR3 length: 14; CDR3 protein: ASSYSIREPSYEQY
J gene: TRBJ2-2; D gene: TRBD2; clone size: -; V gene: TRBV5-1; CDR3 length: 14; CDR3 protein: ASSPIAGADTGELF
J gene: TRBJ2-2; D gene: -; clone size: -; V gene: TRBV5-1; CDR3 length: 12; CDR3 protein: ASCSGPLSGELF
J gene: TRBJ2-7; D gene: TRBD2; clone size: many; V gene: TRBV12-3/TRBV12-4; CDR3 length: 13; CDR3 protein: ASTSSGTRRSEQY
J gene: TRBJ2-1; D gene: TRBD2; clone size: many; V gene: TRBV6-1; CDR3 length: 14; CDR3 protein: ASRPTSGRAIGEQF
J gene: TRBJ1-2; D gene: TRBD1; clone size: -; V gene: TRBV5-1; CDR3 length: 11; CDR3 protein: ASSWGTGYGYT
J gene: TRBJ1-6; D gene: TRBD1; clone size: -; V gene: TRBV3-1; CDR3 length: 15; CDR3 protein: ASSRKIGTGWNSPLH
J gene: TRBJ2-7; D gene: -; clone size: -; V gene: TRBV3-1; CDR3 length: 11; CDR3 protein: ASSHKRDGEQY
J gene: TRBJ1-3; D gene: TRBD1; clone size: -; V gene: TRBV7-9; CDR3 length: 14; CDR3 protein: ASSLYVGQGENTIY
J gene: TRBJ2-7; D gene: TRBD1; clone size: many; V gene: TRBV29-1; CDR3 length: 12; CDR3 protein: SVDSGTGTYEQY
J gene: TRBJ2-3; D gene: -; clone size: few; V gene: TRBV10-2; CDR3 length: 11; CDR3 protein: ASTQSGADTQY
J gene: TRBJ2-1; D gene: -; clone size: many; V gene: TRBV20-1; CDR3 length: 11; CDR3 protein: SALRDTFNEQS
J gene: TRBJ2-4; D gene: TRBD1; clone size: few; V gene: TRBV6-5; CDR3 length: 16; CDR3 protein: ASSHQGTGHLAKNIQY
J gene: TRBJ2-1; D gene: -; clone size: many; V gene: TRBV5-1; CDR3 length: 10; CDR3 protein: ASSFQGNEQF
J gene: TRBJ2-1; D gene: TRBD2; clone size: few; V gene: TRBV9; CDR3 length: 14; CDR3 protein: ASSVAASGGAFEQF
J gene: TRBJ2-5; D gene: -; clone size: -; V gene: TRBV18; CDR3 length: 13; CDR3 protein: ASSPSDSSTETQY
J gene: TRBJ2-3; D gene: TRBD2; clone size: many; V gene: TRBV5-1; CDR3 length: 13; CDR3 protein: ASSLTSGRTDTQY
J gene: TRBJ1-2; D gene: -; clone size: few; V gene: TRBV9; CDR3 length: 13; CDR3 protein: ASSVLPGEGGGYT
J gene: TRBJ2-5; D gene: -; clone size: few; V gene: TRBV12-3/TRBV12-4; CDR3 length: 11; CDR3 protein: ASRPTGQETQY
J gene: TRBJ2-3; D gene: -; clone size: many; V gene: TRBV12-3/TRBV12-4; CDR3 length: 11; CDR3 protein: ASTPLRADTQY